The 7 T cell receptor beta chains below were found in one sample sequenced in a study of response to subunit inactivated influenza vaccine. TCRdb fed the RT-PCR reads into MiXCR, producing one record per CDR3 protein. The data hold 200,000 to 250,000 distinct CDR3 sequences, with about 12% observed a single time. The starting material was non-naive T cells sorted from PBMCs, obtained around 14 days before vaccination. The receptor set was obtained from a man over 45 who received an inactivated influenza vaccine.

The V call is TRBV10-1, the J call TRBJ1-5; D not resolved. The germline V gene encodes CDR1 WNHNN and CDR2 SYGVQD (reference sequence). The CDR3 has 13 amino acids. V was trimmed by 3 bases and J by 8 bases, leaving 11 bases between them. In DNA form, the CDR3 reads TGCGCCAGCAGTGACCAGATCGGGGAGCCCCAGCATTTT. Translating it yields CASSDQIGEPQHF.

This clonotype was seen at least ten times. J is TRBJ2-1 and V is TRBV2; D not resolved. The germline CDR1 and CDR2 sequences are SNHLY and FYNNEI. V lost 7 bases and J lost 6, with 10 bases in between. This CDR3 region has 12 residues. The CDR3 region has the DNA TGTGCCAGCAAAAGACTGGTCAATGAGCAGTTCTTC. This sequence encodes CASKRLVNEQFF.

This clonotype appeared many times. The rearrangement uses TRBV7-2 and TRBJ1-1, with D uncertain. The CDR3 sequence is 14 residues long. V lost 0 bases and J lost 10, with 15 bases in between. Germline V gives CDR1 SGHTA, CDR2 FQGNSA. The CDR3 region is CASSLAPEGVGAFF. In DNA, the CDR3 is TGTGCCAGCAGCTTAGCCCCTGAGGGCGTCGGAGCTTTCTTT. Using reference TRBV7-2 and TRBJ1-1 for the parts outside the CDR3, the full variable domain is GAGVSQSPSNKVTEKGKDVELRCDPISGHTALYWYRQSLGQGLEFLIYFQGNSAPDKSGLPSDRFSAERTGGSVSTLTIQRTQQEDSAVYLCASSLAPEGVGAFFGQGTRLTVV.

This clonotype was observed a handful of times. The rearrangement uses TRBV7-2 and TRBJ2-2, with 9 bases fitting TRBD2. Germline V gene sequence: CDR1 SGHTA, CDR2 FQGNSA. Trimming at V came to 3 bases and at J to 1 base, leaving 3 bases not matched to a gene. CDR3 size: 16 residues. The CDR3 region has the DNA TGTGCCAGCAGCTTGCGGGGGGGACGGAACACCGGGGAGCTGTTTTTT. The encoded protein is CASSLRGGRNTGELFF.

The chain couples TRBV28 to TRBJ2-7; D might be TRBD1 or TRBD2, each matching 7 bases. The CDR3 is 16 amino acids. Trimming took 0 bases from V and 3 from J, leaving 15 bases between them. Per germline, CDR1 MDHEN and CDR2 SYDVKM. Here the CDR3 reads CASSLWLAGGDYEQYF. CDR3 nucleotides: TGTGCCAGCAGTTTATGGTTGGCAGGGGGGGACTACGAGCAGTACTTC.

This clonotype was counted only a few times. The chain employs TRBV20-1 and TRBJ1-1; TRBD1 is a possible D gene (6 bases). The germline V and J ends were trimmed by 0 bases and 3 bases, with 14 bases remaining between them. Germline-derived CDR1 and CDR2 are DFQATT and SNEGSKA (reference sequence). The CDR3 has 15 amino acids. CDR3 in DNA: TGCAGTGCTAGAGATTCTAAGGGGGGGTACACTGAAGCTTTCTTT. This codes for CSARDSKGGYTEAFF.

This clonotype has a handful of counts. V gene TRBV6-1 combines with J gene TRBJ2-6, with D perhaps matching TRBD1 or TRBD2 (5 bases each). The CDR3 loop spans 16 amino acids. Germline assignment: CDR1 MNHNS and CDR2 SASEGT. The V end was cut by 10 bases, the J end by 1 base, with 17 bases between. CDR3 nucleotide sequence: TGTGCCACCCCGAGGGGTTCCTATTCTGGGGCCAACGTCCTGACTTTC. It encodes CATPRGSYSGANVLTF.